The 21 T cell receptor beta chains reported below all come from one sample, sequenced in a study of T cell changes during pregnancy in multiple sclerosis. Using immunoSEQ multiplex PCR, the repertoire was profiled, and TCRdb retains in-frame clones only, with some absent. The table includes approximately 74,000 clones, about nine tenths detected once. The specimen comprised peripheral blood, sampled before pregnancy. The receptors originated from a female donor with multiple sclerosis, enrolled in a pregnancy study.

The chain recombines TRBV4-2 with TRBJ2-2; 9 positions agree with TRBD2. Per the germline V gene, CDR1 is LGHNA and CDR2 is YNFKEQ. The CDR3 is made up of 17 amino acids. Losses at the gene ends were 2 bases for V and 7 bases for J; bases not matched to a gene: 11. The CDR3: CASSQPLGGGANGELFF. CDR3 DNA sequence: TGTGCCAGCAGCCAACCCTTGGGCGGGGGGGCAAACGGGGAGCTGTTTTTT.

The genes are TRBV7-2 and TRBJ1-3; D not resolved. Germline loops: CDR1 SGHTA, CDR2 FQGNSA. The V end was cut by 1 base, the J end by 1 base, with 8 bases between. This CDR3 spans 15 amino acids. CDR3 in DNA: TGTGCCAGCAGCTTAGTACCGGGGTCTGGAAACACCATATATTTT. This gives the protein CASSLVPGSGNTIYF.

This clone was detected a few times. The chain carries TRBV7-8 and TRBJ2-7; 7 positions agree with TRBD1. Trimming removed 5 bases from V and 3 bases from J; junction bases left unmatched: 7. From germline, CDR1 is SGHVS and CDR2 FQNEAQ. CDR3 size: 14 residues. CDR3 DNA sequence: TGTGCCAGCAGCCCGGGGACAGCCCGCTACGAGCAGTACTTC. This sequence encodes CASSPGTARYEQYF.

CDR3 sequence: CSVVDRTYEQYF. For the CDR3, the DNA is TGCAGCGTTGTTGACAGGACCTACGAGCAGTACTTC. V is TRBV29-1 and J is TRBJ2-7; D possibly corresponds to TRBD1 (6 bases). This CDR3 region has 12 residues. Trimming left V 4 bases short and J 2 bases short, with 9 bases between. Germline values: CDR1 SQVTM, CDR2 ANQGSEA.

The CDR3 nucleotides are TGTGCCAGCAGCCTAAGGGACACTACCTACGAGCAGTACTTC. This sequence encodes CASSLRDTTYEQYF. The V call is TRBV6-6, the J call TRBJ2-7; D is perhaps TRBD1 (6 bases). This CDR3 contains 14 residues. Germline CDR1 reads MNHNY; CDR2 reads SVGAGI (reference sequence). V was pared by 6 bases and J by 2 bases, with 14 bases between.

Worth noting for this clone: Mismatch with germline at one junction end may stem from a read error. The V call is TRBV7-6, the J call TRBJ2-7; 7 positions agree with TRBD2. Germline V gene lookup returns CDR1 SGHVS and CDR2 FNYEAQ. The length of the CDR3 is 14 residues. The CDR3, as DNA: TGTGCCAGCAGCCTAGCGGCACACTCCTACGAGCAGTACTTC. This codes for CASSLAAHSYEQYF.

The genes are TRBV6-5 and TRBJ2-4, with D perhaps TRBD1 (6 bases). CDR1 and CDR2 from the germline V gene are MNHEY and SVGAGI. V lost 4 bases to trimming and J lost 2 bases, with 12 bases between them. CDR3 length: 15 residues. In DNA, the CDR3 is TGTGCCAGCAGTTTACTACAGGGTCCCAAAAACATTCAGTACTTC. Encoded protein: CASSLLQGPKNIQYF.

V gene TRBV7-3 combines with J gene TRBJ2-2; 7 bases fit TRBD1. Germline V gene data show CDR1 as SGHTA and CDR2 as FQGTGA. The J segment lost 6 bases and the V segment lost 5 bases, leaving 3 bases of the junction unmatched. The length of the CDR3 is 13 residues. CDR3 amino acids: CASSPTGAGELFF. The CDR3 DNA sequence: TGTGCCAGCAGCCCTACAGGGGCCGGGGAGCTGTTTTTT.

The chain links TRBV6-5 to TRBJ1-2; maybe TRBD1 (6 bases). The length of the CDR3 is 15 residues. With 2 bases removed from V and 2 bases from J, the gap between germline ends came to 12 bases. In germline, CDR1 is MNHEY, CDR2 SVGAGI. The CDR3 here is CASSYRTEINYGYTF. In nucleotides, the CDR3 is TGTGCCAGCAGTTACAGGACAGAGATAAACTATGGCTACACCTTC.

The chain recombines TRBV5-1 with TRBJ1-1, with D perhaps TRBD1 (5 bases). The V gene lost 0 bases and the J gene lost 4 bases, with 10 bases spanning the gap. The length of the CDR3 is 14 residues. Germline CDR1 SGHRS, CDR2 YFSETQ. CDR3 sequence reads: CASSLAWGGTEAFF. The CDR3 DNA reads as TGCGCCAGCAGCTTGGCGTGGGGGGGCACTGAAGCTTTCTTT.

This chain joins TRBV4-2 and TRBJ2-5, with 9 bases lining up with TRBD2. Trimming removed 6 bases from V and 2 bases from J; junction bases left unmatched: 7. Germline V gene lookup returns CDR1 LGHNA and CDR2 YNFKEQ. This CDR3 has 15 residues. Written as DNA, the CDR3 is TGTGCCAGCAGTCGGACTAGCGTCACTCAAGAGACCCAGTACTTC. This encodes CASSRTSVTQETQYF.

The chain uses TRBV5-1 and TRBJ2-3; 12 positions match TRBD2. With 0 bases clipped from V and 3 bases from J, the junction kept 2 bases outside the gene matches. Germline assignment: CDR1 SGHRS and CDR2 YFSETQ. The length of the CDR3 is 16 residues. The CDR3 here is CASSLVLAGGTDTQYF. DNA for the CDR3: TGCGCCAGCAGCTTGGTACTAGCGGGAGGTACAGATACGCAGTATTTT.

The CDR3: CASSLTGRGENIQYF. CDR3 sequence (DNA): TGTGCCAGCAGCTTGACAGGCAGGGGTGAAAACATTCAGTACTTC. The rearrangement joins TRBV5-6 to TRBJ2-4; tentative D call: TRBD1 (6 bases). Germline loops: CDR1 SGHDT, CDR2 YYEEEE. The CDR3 is 15 amino acids. The V and J ends lost 1 base and 5 bases respectively, with 13 bases between them.

The chain uses TRBV7-9 and TRBJ1-1; possibly TRBD1 for D (6 bases). This CDR3 contains 14 residues. In germline, CDR1 is SEHNR, CDR2 FQNEAQ (reference sequence). V was trimmed by 6 bases and J by 7 bases, leaving 18 bases between them. This chain's CDR3 is CASSLMGDIREAFF. In DNA, the CDR3 is TGTGCCAGCAGTCTTATGGGGGACATACGTGAAGCTTTCTTT.

The genes are TRBV7-8 and TRBJ2-2; 8 bases fit TRBD1. Trimming at V came to 6 bases and at J to 2 bases, leaving 5 bases not matched to a gene. Germline V gene data show CDR1 as SGHVS and CDR2 as FQNEAQ. CDR3 length: 15 amino acids. CDR3 sequence (DNA): TGTGCCAGCAGAAAGGACAGGGTTAACACCGGGGAGCTGTTTTTT. Translated, it gives CASRKDRVNTGELFF.

V gene TRBV9 combines with J gene TRBJ2-7, with D possibly being TRBD1 (6 bases). This CDR3 contains 15 residues. V lost 4 bases to trimming and J lost 2 bases, with 16 bases between them. Germline lookup yields CDR1 SGDLS and CDR2 YYNGEE. CDR3 bases: TGTGCCAGCAGCTTGCTAGGGACACCCACCTACGAGCAGTACTTC. Translated, it gives CASSLLGTPTYEQYF.

This clone has a single count. This chain links TRBV5-1 with TRBJ1-1; unclear D gene. Per the germline V gene, CDR1 is SGHRS and CDR2 is YFSETQ. Trimming pared 4 bases from V and 1 base from J, leaving 11 bases between. The CDR3 covers 14 residues. Here the CDR3 reads CASSPGLTNTEAFF. The CDR3 DNA follows: TGCGCCAGCAGCCCCGGACTGACGAACACTGAAGCTTTCTTT.

The rearrangement links TRBV7-3 to TRBJ1-2; possible D gene TRBD1, 5 bases. Looked up from germline, CDR1 is SGHTA and CDR2 is FQGTGA. The CDR3 runs 14 residues. Between the trimmed V and J ends, which lost 6 bases and 3 bases, there was a span of 14 bases. The CDR3 spells CASSLIRDDYGYTF. CDR3 nucleotide sequence: TGTGCCAGCAGTTTGATCAGGGATGACTATGGCTACACCTTC. The entire variable domain, with the rest obtained from reference TRBV7-3 and TRBJ1-2, is as follows: GAGVSQTPSNKVTEKGKYVELRCDPISGHTALYWYRQSLGQGPEFLIYFQGTGAADDSGLPNDRFFAVRPEGSVSTLKIQRTERGDSAVYLCASSLIRDDYGYTFGSGTRLTVV.

The table lists this clone with a count of one. Additional DNA sequences in this sample encode the identical CDR3. This chain links TRBV2 with TRBJ2-5; 11 bases line up with TRBD2. The CDR3 covers 14 residues. Germline loops: CDR1 SNHLY, CDR2 FYNNEI. J lost 4 bases, V lost 6 bases, and 4 bases had no gene match. CDR3 sequence (DNA): TGTGCCAGCAGGGAAACTAGCGGGAGAGAGACCCAGTACTTC. Translated, it gives CASRETSGRETQYF.

The rearrangement uses TRBV27 and TRBJ2-1; 9 bases fit TRBD1. The V segment lost 6 bases and the J segment 8 bases; nucleotides outside the gene matches: 23. CDR1 is MNHEY, CDR2 SMNVEV, per germline (reference sequence). This CDR3 is 19 amino acids long. The DNA for the CDR3 is TGTGCCAGCAGGGGCGGGACAGGGAAAAGGACTCGCCCCGCCGATGAGCAGTTCTTC. The encoded protein is CASRGGTGKRTRPADEQFF.

This chain connects TRBV30 to TRBJ1-2; D is undetermined. V dropped 0 bases and J dropped 1 base, with 15 bases sitting between them. There are 16 residues in the CDR3. CDR1 GTSNPN and CDR2 SVGIG come from the germline V gene (reference sequence). The CDR3 protein is CAWSVLERVINYGYTF. CDR3 in DNA: TGTGCCTGGAGTGTACTTGAGAGGGTTATTAACTATGGCTACACCTTC.